This TCR beta chain came from a study of blood T cell repertoires in COVID-19. V shed 4 bases and J shed 4 bases, with 25 bases lying between them. This CDR3 is built from 18 residues. The germline CDR1 and CDR2 sequences are MNHEY and SMNVEV (reference sequence). Data came from immunoSEQ multiplex PCR; TCRdb stores just in-frame clones and leaves some out. This table has about 200,000 clones, about 80% appearing once. This chain connects TRBV27 to TRBJ2-5; tentative D call: TRBD1 (5 bases). This sequence originates from a human donor with acute or convalescent COVID-19. The donor label of this sample is uncertain. The sample was peripheral blood. CDR3 residues: CASSSYSPGWGLGETQYF. CDR3 bases: TGTGCCAGCAGTTCTTATAGCCCAGGATGGGGCTTGGGAGAGACCCAGTACTTC.